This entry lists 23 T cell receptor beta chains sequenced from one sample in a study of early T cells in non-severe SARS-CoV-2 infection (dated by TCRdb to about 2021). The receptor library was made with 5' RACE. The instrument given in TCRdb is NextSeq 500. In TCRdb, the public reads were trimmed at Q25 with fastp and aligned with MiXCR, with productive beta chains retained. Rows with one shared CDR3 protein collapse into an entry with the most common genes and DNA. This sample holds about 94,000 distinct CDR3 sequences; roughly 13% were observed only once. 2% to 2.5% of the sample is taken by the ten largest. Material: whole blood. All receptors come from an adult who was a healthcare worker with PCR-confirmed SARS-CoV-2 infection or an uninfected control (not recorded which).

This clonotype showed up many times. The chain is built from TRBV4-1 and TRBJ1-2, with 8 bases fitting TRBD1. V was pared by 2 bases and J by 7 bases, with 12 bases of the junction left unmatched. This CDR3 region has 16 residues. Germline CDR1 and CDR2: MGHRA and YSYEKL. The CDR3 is CASSQPPATGELGYTF. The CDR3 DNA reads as TGCGCCAGCAGCCAACCTCCCGCGACAGGGGAACTTGGCTACACCTTC.

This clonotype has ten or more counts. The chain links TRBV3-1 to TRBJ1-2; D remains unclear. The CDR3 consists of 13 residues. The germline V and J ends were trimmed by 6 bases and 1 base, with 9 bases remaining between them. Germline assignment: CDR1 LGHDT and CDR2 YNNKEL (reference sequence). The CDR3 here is CASSLQDNYGYTF. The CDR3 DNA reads TGTGCCAGCAGTCTTCAAGATAACTATGGCTACACCTTC.

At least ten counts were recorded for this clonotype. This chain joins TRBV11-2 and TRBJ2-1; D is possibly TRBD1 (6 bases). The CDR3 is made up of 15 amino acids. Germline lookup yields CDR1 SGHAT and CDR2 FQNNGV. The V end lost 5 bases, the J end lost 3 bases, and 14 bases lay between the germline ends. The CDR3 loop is CASSREGEGYNEQFF. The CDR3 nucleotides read TGTGCCAGCAGCAGAGAGGGGGAAGGCTACAATGAGCAGTTCTTC. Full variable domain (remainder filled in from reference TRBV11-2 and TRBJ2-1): EAGVAQSPRYKIIEKRQSVAFWCNPISGHATLYWYQQILGQGPKLLIQFQNNGVVDDSQLPKDRFSAERLKGVDSTLKIQPAKLEDSAVYLCASSREGEGYNEQFFGPGTRLTVL.

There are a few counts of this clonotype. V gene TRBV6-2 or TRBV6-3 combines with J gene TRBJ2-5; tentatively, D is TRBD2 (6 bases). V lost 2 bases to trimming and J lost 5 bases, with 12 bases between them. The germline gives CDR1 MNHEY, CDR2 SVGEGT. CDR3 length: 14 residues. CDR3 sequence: CASSYQPSGETQYF. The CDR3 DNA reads TGTGCCAGCAGTTACCAGCCCAGCGGGGAGACCCAGTACTTC.

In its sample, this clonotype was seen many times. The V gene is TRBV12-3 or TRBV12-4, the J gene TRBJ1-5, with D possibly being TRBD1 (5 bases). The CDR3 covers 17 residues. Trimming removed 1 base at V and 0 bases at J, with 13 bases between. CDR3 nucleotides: TGTGCCAGCAGTTTAGACAGGTTCTCCCTTAGCAATCAGCCCCAGCATTTT. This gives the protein CASSLDRFSLSNQPQHF.

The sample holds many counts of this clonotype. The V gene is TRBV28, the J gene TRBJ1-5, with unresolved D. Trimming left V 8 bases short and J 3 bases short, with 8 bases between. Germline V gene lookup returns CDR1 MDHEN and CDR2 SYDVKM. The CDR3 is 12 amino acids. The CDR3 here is CASSPNNQPQHF. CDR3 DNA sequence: TGTGCCAGCTCCCCCAACAATCAGCCCCAGCATTTT. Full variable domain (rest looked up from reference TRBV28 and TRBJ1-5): DVKVTQSSRYLVKRTGEKVFLECVQDMDHENMFWYRQDPGLGLRLIYFSYDVKMKEKGDIPEGYSVSREKKERFSLILESASTNQTSMYLCASSPNNQPQHFGDGTRLSIL.

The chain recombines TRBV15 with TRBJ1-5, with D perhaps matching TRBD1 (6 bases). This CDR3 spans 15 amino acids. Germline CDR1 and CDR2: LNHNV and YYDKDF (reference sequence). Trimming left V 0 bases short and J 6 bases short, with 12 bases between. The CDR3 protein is CATSRDQGLGQPQHF. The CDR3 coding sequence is TGTGCCACCAGCAGAGATCAGGGGTTAGGTCAGCCCCAGCATTTT.

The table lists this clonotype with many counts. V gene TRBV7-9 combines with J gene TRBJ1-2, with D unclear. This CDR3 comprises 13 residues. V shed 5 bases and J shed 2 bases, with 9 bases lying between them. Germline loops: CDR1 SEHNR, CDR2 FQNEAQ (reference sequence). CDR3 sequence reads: CASSPTENYGYTF. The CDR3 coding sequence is TGTGCCAGCAGCCCTACAGAAAACTATGGCTACACCTTC.

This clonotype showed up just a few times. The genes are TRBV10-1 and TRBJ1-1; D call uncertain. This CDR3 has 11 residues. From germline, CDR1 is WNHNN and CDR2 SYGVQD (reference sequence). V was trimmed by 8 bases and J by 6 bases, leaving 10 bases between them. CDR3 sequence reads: CASLLRAEAFF. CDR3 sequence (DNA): TGCGCCAGCTTGCTTCGCGCTGAAGCTTTCTTT.

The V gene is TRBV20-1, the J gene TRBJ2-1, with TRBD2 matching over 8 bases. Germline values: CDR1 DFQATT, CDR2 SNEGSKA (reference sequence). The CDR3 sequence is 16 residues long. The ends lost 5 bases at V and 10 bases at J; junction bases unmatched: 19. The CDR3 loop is CSAVVGRAGGAEEQFF. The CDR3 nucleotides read TGCAGTGCTGTAGTGGGTAGGGCGGGGGGAGCGGAGGAGCAGTTCTTC.

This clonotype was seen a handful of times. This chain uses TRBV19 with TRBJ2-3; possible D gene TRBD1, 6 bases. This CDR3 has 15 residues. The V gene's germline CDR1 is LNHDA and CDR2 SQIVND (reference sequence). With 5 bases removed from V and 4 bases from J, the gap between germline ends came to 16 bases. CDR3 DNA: TGTGCCAGTAGTGTGGGGACGAAGGGGGCAGATACGCAGTATTTT. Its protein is CASSVGTKGADTQYF.

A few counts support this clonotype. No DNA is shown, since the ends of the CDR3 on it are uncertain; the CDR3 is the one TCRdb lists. This CDR3 is CASSSSDRGKYSNQPQHF. The gene calls are TRBV6-6 and TRBJ1-5; the table's D call, TRBD1, was not checked against the DNA. The CDR3 adds up to 18 amino acids, both ends counted. Per germline, CDR1 MNHNY and CDR2 SVGAGI (reference sequence).

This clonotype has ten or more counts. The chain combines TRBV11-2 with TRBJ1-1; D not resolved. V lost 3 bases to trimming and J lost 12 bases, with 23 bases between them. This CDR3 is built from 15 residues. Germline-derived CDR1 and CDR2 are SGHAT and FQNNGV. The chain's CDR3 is CASSLPFITGRETFF. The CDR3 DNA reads TGTGCCAGCAGCTTGCCCTTCATAACCGGCAGAGAGACTTTCTTT.

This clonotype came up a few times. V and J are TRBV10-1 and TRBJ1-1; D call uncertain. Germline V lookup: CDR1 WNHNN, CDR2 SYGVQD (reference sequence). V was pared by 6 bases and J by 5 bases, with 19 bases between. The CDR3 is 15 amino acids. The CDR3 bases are TGCGCCAGCAGCGCTCTGACACTCCAAGGAACTGAAGCTTTCTTT. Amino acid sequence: CASSALTLQGTEAFF.

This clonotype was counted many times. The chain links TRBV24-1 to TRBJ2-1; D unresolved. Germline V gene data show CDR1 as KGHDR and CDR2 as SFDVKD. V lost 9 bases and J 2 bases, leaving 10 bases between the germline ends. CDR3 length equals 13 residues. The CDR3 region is CATEAPAYNEQFF. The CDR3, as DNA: TGTGCCACCGAGGCGCCCGCCTACAATGAGCAGTTCTTC.

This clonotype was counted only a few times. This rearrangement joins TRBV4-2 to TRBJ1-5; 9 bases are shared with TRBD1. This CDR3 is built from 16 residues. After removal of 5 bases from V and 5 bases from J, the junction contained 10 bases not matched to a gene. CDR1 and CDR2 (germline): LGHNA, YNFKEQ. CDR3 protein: CASSLSPRDRDQPQHF. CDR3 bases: TGTGCCAGCAGCTTATCCCCCCGGGACAGGGATCAGCCCCAGCATTTT.

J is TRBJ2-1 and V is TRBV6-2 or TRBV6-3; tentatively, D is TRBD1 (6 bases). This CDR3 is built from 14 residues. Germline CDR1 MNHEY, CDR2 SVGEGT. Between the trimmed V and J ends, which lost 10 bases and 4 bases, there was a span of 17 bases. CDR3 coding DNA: TGTGCCACGTGTAGGCAGGGGATTTACAATGAGCAGTTCTTC. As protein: CATCRQGIYNEQFF.

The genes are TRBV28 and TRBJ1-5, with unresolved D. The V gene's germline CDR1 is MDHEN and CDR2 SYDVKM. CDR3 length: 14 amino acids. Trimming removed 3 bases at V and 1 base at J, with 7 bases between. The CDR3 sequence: CASSFAGSNQPQHF. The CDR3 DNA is TGTGCCAGCAGTTTTGCTGGGAGCAATCAGCCCCAGCATTTT.

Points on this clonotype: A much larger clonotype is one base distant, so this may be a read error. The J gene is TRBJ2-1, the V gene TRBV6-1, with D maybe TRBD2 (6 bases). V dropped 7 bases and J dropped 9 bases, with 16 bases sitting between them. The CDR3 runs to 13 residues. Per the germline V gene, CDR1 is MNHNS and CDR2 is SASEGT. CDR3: CASISSRRGEQFF. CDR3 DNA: TGTGCCAGCATCTCTTCAAGGAGGGGTGAGCAGTTCTTC.

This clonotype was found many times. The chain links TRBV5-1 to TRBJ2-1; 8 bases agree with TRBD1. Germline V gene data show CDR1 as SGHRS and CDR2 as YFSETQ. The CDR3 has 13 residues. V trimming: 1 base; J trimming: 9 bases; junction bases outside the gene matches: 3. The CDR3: CASSLSGGGEQFF. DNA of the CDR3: TGCGCCAGCAGCTTGTCAGGGGGCGGTGAGCAGTTCTTC.

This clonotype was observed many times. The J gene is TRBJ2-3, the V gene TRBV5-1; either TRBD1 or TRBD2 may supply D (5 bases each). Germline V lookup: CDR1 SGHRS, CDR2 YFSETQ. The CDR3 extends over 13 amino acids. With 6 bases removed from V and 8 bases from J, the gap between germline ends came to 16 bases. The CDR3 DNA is TGCGCCAGCATAGAGAGGGGCCAAGGTACGCAGTATTTT. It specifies CASIERGQGTQYF.

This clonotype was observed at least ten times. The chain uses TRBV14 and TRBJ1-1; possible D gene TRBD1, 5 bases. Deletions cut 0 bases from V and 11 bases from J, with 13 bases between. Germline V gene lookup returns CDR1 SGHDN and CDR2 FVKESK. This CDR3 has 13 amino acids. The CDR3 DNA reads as TGTGCCAGCAGCCAAGAATTAGGAGGGGAGGCTTTCTTT. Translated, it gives CASSQELGGEAFF.

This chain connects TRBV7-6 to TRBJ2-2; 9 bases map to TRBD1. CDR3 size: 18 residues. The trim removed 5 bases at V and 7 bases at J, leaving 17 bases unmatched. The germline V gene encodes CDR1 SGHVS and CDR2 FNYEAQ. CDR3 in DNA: TGTGCCAGCAGCCCAGGGGTCCGGGCCGGGACAGGGTACGGGGAGCTGTTTTTT. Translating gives CASSPGVRAGTGYGELFF.